The entry that follows covers one T cell receptor beta chain sequence. Its antigen remains unidentified. These data belong to a study of identical twins. Study-level results: It was possible that invariant MAIT and iNKT cells partly confounded the zero-insertion analyses.

Via MiXCR, TCRdb re-called the 5' RACE reads, giving one row per CDR3 protein. The sample lists about 520,000 distinct CDR3 sequences, 22% occurring once. Germline V gives CDR1 DFQATT, CDR2 SNEGSKA (reference sequence). The ends were cut back, 1 base at V and 1 base at J, with 10 bases in the middle. The CDR3 covers 14 residues. These data were also reused for a study on T cells expressing NK-cell markers. That investigation notes: In roughly six donors, dominant NKG2C+ clonotypes were roughly 1.0-8% of CD8+ T cells. What remained unclear was the HCMV specificity of expanded NKG2C+ T cell clones.

The receptor was derived from a woman between 18 and 29 years old in good health. V and J are TRBV20-1 and TRBJ2-5, with D perhaps matching TRBD1 (5 bases). The sample taken for sequencing was CD4+ T cells sorted from blood. The DNA for the CDR3 is TGCAGTGCTAGAGTTGGGGCATCCCAAGAGACCCAGTACTTC. Protein sequence: CSARVGASQETQYF.